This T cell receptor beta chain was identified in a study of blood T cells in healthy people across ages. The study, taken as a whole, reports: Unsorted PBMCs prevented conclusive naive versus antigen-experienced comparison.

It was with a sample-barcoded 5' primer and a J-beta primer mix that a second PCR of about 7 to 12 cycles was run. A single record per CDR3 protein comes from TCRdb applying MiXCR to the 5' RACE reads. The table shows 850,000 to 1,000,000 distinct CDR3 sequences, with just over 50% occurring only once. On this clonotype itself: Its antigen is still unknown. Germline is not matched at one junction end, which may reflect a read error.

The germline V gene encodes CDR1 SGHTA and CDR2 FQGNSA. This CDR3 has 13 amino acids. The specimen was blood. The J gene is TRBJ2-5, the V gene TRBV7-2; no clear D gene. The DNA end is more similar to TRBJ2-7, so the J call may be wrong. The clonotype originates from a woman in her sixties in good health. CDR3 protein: CANSLLERGEQYF. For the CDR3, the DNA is TGTGCCAACAGCTTACTCGAGCGCGGCGAGCAGTACTTC.